These 20 T cell receptor beta chains were all obtained from the same sample, sequenced in a study of cytotoxic CD8 clonotypes in ibrutinib-treated CLL. Repertoires were generated with immunoSEQ multiplex PCR, while TCRdb's copy carries only in-frame clones and drops some. The sample includes some 150,000 clones, 70% to 80% of them seen just once. Sample: PBMCs, taken after 12 months of ibrutinib treatment. Receptors originate from a human donor with chronic lymphocytic leukemia.

This clone appeared a few times. This chain connects TRBV7-2 to TRBJ2-5; either TRBD1 or TRBD2 may supply D (6 bases each). V lost 1 base, J lost 5 bases, and 11 bases lay in between. CDR1 is SGHTA, CDR2 FQGNSA, per germline. The CDR3 consists of 14 residues. CDR3 bases: TGTGCCAGCAGCTTAGGTGGGGGGCGGGAGACCCAGTACTTC. Amino acid sequence: CASSLGGGRETQYF.

The rearrangement links TRBV9 to TRBJ2-1, with 10 positions matching TRBD2. V shed 0 bases and J 6 bases; nucleotides not matched to a gene: 21. Germline V gene lookup returns CDR1 SGDLS and CDR2 YYNGEE. This CDR3 has 21 amino acids. CDR3 bases: TGTGCCAGCAGCGTAGAAGCGCGGACTAGCGGTCCCGAGGGATGGTCCAATGAGCAGTTCTTC. Protein: CASSVEARTSGPEGWSNEQFF.

Worth noting for this clone: In the same sample, other DNA sequences code for this CDR3. V is TRBV29-1 and J is TRBJ1-2; 7 bases line up with TRBD1. CDR3 length: 13 residues. Germline lookup yields CDR1 SQVTM and CDR2 ANQGSEA. V gave up 7 bases and J gave up 2 bases; unmatched junction bases: 7. The CDR3 loop reads CSANRDSNYGYTF. Written as DNA, the CDR3 is TGCAGCGCCAACCGGGACAGCAACTATGGCTACACCTTC.

A few counts support this clone. V and J are TRBV6-1 and TRBJ2-7, with D uncertain. Germline V lookup: CDR1 MNHNS, CDR2 SASEGT. Trimming left V 5 bases short and J 0 bases short, with 11 bases between. The CDR3 length is 14 residues. The CDR3 sequence is CASSRYEVSYEQYF. The DNA for the CDR3 is TGTGCCAGCAGTCGGTATGAAGTCTCCTACGAGCAGTACTTC.

The sample holds one count of this clone. The chain combines TRBV7-2 with TRBJ2-7; the D gene is possibly TRBD1 (6 bases). Per the germline V gene, CDR1 is SGHTA and CDR2 is FQGNSA. V was clipped by 4 bases and J by 3 bases, with 16 bases between them. This CDR3 is 15 amino acids long. CDR3 loop: CASSSGSGAIYEQYF. The CDR3 DNA reads as TGTGCCAGCAGCTCCGGGTCAGGGGCCATCTACGAGCAGTACTTC. Full variable domain (remainder filled in from reference TRBV7-2 and TRBJ2-7): GAGVSQSPSNKVTEKGKDVELRCDPISGHTALYWYRQSLGQGLEFLIYFQGNSAPDKSGLPSDRFSAERTGGSVSTLTIQRTQQEDSAVYLCASSSGSGAIYEQYFGPGTRLTVT.

The rearrangement links TRBV28 to TRBJ1-2; tentative D call: TRBD1 (5 bases). From germline, CDR1 is MDHEN and CDR2 SYDVKM. Trimming took 3 bases from V and 1 from J, leaving 12 bases between them. The CDR3 is 15 amino acids. The DNA for the CDR3 is TGTGCCAGCAGTTTCCAAGGGACTCTTAACTATGGCTACACCTTC. It yields the protein CASSFQGTLNYGYTF.

The chain is built from TRBV6-1 and TRBJ2-7, with D unresolved. This CDR3 has 14 residues. V was trimmed by 1 base and J by 5 bases, leaving 12 bases between them. Germline assignment: CDR1 MNHNS and CDR2 SASEGT. DNA of the CDR3: TGTGCCAGCAGTGAAGGCTCCCTCGCGCACGAGCAGTACTTC. It specifies CASSEGSLAHEQYF.

This sequence joins TRBV5-1 and TRBJ2-3, with unresolved D. Germline loops: CDR1 SGHRS, CDR2 YFSETQ. The CDR3 runs to 14 residues. The germline V and J ends were trimmed by 1 base and 0 bases, with 6 bases remaining between them. CDR3 protein: CASSLITSTDTQYF. In nucleotides, the CDR3 is TGCGCCAGCAGCTTGATTACTAGCACAGATACGCAGTATTTT.

The sample holds a few counts of this clone. The chain employs TRBV5-8 and TRBJ1-5; D not certain. The germline gives CDR1 SGHTS, CDR2 YDEGEE. The CDR3 is 11 residues long. With 4 bases removed from V and 4 bases from J, the gap between germline ends came to 3 bases. CDR3 amino acids: CASSPNQPQHF. The CDR3 DNA reads TGTGCCAGCAGCCCAAATCAGCCCCAGCATTTT.

This clone was observed many times. This chain uses TRBV14 with TRBJ1-1; D is undetermined. Germline lookup yields CDR1 SGHDN and CDR2 FVKESK. V was pared by 1 base and J by 0 bases, with 6 bases between. This CDR3 spans 14 amino acids. The CDR3: CASSQVTLNTEAFF. For the CDR3, the DNA is TGTGCCAGCAGCCAAGTAACTTTGAACACTGAAGCTTTCTTT. The variable domain in full, completed from reference TRBV14 and TRBJ1-1, reads EAGVTQFPSHSVIEKGQTVTLRCDPISGHDNLYWYRRVMGKEIKFLLHFVKESKQDESGMPNNRFLAERTGGTYSTLKVQPAELEDSGVYFCASSQVTLNTEAFFGQGTRLTVV.

The chain is built from TRBV4-1 and TRBJ2-7; D is unclear. Germline loops: CDR1 MGHRA, CDR2 YSYEKL. The CDR3 is made up of 16 amino acids. The germline V and J ends were trimmed by 4 bases and 3 bases, with 19 bases remaining between them. The CDR3 DNA follows: TGCGCCAGCAGCCCGTTGGCTGAAGGTCTGGGCTACGAGCAGTACTTC. Translating gives CASSPLAEGLGYEQYF.

This clone was observed a handful of times. This chain joins TRBV4-2 and TRBJ1-2; 8 bases are a match to TRBD1. Germline V gene data show CDR1 as LGHNA and CDR2 as YNFKEQ. The junction had 2 bases not matched to a gene; V was cut back by 1 base and J by 7 bases. The CDR3 is 13 residues long. As DNA, the CDR3 is TGTGCCAGCAGCCAAGGACAGGGGACTGGCTACACCTTC. Translation: CASSQGQGTGYTF.

The V call is TRBV19, the J call TRBJ1-1; D gene uncertain. Trimming removed 7 bases at V and 3 bases at J, with 12 bases between. CDR1 and CDR2 from the germline V gene are LNHDA and SQIVND (reference sequence). The CDR3 sequence is 13 residues long. The CDR3, as DNA: TGTGCCAGTAAGTTGACCCAGTACACTGAAGCTTTCTTT. This encodes CASKLTQYTEAFF.

V and J are TRBV9 and TRBJ1-1, with no clear D. V dropped 0 bases and J dropped 2 bases, with 8 bases sitting between them. Germline values: CDR1 SGDLS, CDR2 YYNGEE. The CDR3 has 14 amino acids. CDR3 sequence reads: CASSVGQKNTEAFF. In DNA form, the CDR3 reads TGTGCCAGCAGCGTAGGGCAGAAAAACACTGAAGCTTTCTTT.

This clone has ten or more counts. V gene TRBV10-3 combines with J gene TRBJ2-7; 8 bases map to TRBD1. Germline CDR1 reads ENHRY; CDR2 reads SYGVKD. The CDR3 extends over 13 amino acids. V lost 10 bases to trimming and J lost 5 bases; unmatched junction nucleotides: 10. CDR3 residues: CASSWDRTNEQYF. The DNA of the CDR3 is TGTGCCAGCAGCTGGGACAGGACCAACGAGCAGTACTTC.

This clone was counted once. The gene calls are TRBV28 and TRBJ2-1, with D possibly being TRBD2 (6 bases). CDR3 length: 14 residues. Trimming pared 6 bases from V and 7 bases from J, leaving 16 bases between. Germline V gives CDR1 MDHEN, CDR2 SYDVKM. The CDR3 protein is CASRGRDSTNEQFF. The CDR3 DNA reads TGTGCCAGCAGGGGCCGGGACTCTACAAATGAGCAGTTCTTC.

V is TRBV5-1 and J is TRBJ2-1; 15 bases fit TRBD2. This CDR3 has 18 residues. V lost 4 bases, J lost 0 bases, and 5 bases stayed unmatched. CDR1 is SGHRS and CDR2 is YFSETQ in the germline V gene. CDR3 residues: CASSLGTSGGSSYNEQFF. CDR3 DNA: TGCGCCAGCAGCCTCGGGACTAGCGGGGGGAGCTCCTACAATGAGCAGTTCTTC.

The gene calls are TRBV28 and TRBJ2-5, with D tentatively TRBD1 (6 bases). Per the germline V gene, CDR1 is MDHEN and CDR2 is SYDVKM. The CDR3 consists of 15 residues. Trimming left V 2 bases short and J 5 bases short, with 15 bases between. The CDR3 region has the DNA TGTGCCAGCAGTTTAACCCAGGGGTTGGGGGAGACCCAGTACTTC. Its translation: CASSLTQGLGETQYF.

The chain combines TRBV6-1 with TRBJ1-1; a weak D match, TRBD1 (5 bases). V dropped 4 bases and J dropped 2 bases, with 11 bases sitting between them. Germline V lookup: CDR1 MNHNS, CDR2 SASEGT. The CDR3 has 14 residues. In DNA form, the CDR3 reads TGTGCCAGCAGTGTCGGGGGTAGTAACACTGAAGCTTTCTTT. Translating it yields CASSVGGSNTEAFF.

The genes are TRBV30 and TRBJ2-3, with TRBD2 as a possible D gene (7 bases). In germline, CDR1 is GTSNPN, CDR2 SVGIG (reference sequence). The CDR3 is 15 residues long. V lost 2 bases, J lost 2 bases, and 14 bases lay in between. As DNA, the CDR3 is TGTGCCTGGAGTTTTGGAGGGGGGGTCACAGATACGCAGTATTTT. Translated: CAWSFGGGVTDTQYF.